This T cell receptor (beta chain) appears in the sequencing data of a study of shared clonotypes between healthy human individuals. Each unsorted sample relied on roughly 90 million PBMCs as its source of genomic DNA. About this clone: Different DNA sequences within this sample yield the same CDR3.

Ten immunoSEQ deep assay plates were used to sequence the DNA of unsorted PBMCs. Produced via immunoSEQ multiplex PCR; TCRdb's table is partial and in-frame only. The sample holds roughly 500,000 clones; about 78% are singletons and the top ten take around 11%. The TCR originated in a woman in her thirties or forties in good health. Some clones in this sample may be carry-over from other donors' samples. Source material: PBMCs.

The CDR3 protein is CASSLYQETQYF. The CDR3 DNA reads as TGTGCCAGCAGCTTGTACCAAGAGACCCAGTACTTC. This sequence joins TRBV7-2 and TRBJ2-5; D not certain. Germline values: CDR1 SGHTA, CDR2 FQGNSA. Deletions cut 3 bases from V and 0 bases from J, with 2 bases between. The length of the CDR3 is 12 residues.